The 2 T cell receptor beta chains listed next were all sequenced from one sample in a study of spatial heterogeneity in lung cancer. TCRdb reanalysed the 5' RACE reads using MiXCR and keeps one entry per CDR3 protein. The sample yields around 9,300 distinct CDR3 sequences, less than 65% seen once. Documented time point: sample taken at primary tumor resection. Their target antigens are unknown. Whole-study findings and limits: One measure, the expanded intratumoral alpha and beta TCR count, tracked tumor mutation counts.

Specimen: lung tumor tissue, collected at surgery. The receptors derive from a female donor with early-stage non-small cell lung cancer.

This clonotype has more than one count but fewer than ten. This beta chain came through as a stray read in a library set up for alpha chains, and its size says little. The CDR3 coding sequence is TGTGCCAGCAGCGGGGGAAGATCCTACGAGCAGTACTTC. It codes for CASSGGRSYEQYF. This chain uses TRBV12-3 or TRBV12-4 with TRBJ2-7; tentative D call: TRBD2 (6 bases). The V end was cut by 6 bases, the J end by 1 base, with 10 bases between. This CDR3 region has 13 residues.

Of note for this clonotype: This beta chain is an off-target read within a library intended for alpha chains, so its frequency means little. The V gene is TRBV20-1, the J gene TRBJ1-1, with a tentative D call TRBD1 (6 bases). CDR1 is DFQATT and CDR2 is SNEGSKA in the germline V gene (reference sequence). The CDR3 is 11 amino acids. Deletions cut 7 bases from V and 9 bases from J, with 15 bases between. The CDR3 bases are TGCAGTGGCAGAAGGCAGGGGAAAGCTTTCTTT. Protein product: CSGRRQGKAFF.